These T cell receptor beta chains were read from a single sample in a study of T cells after yellow fever vaccination. TCRdb independently ran MiXCR on the 5' RACE reads; one entry per CDR3 protein. There are 300,000 to 400,000 distinct CDR3 sequences in the sample; roughly 4.3% occur only once, and 24% lies in the top ten. Here the sequenced sample was PBMCs, taken 5 days after the yellow fever booster vaccination. The receptors shown here come from a man aged 18 to 30 who received the YFV17D yellow fever vaccine. CDR3s leave out the opening cysteine and the closing phenylalanine or tryptophan.

V | CDR3
TRBV12-3/TRBV12-4 | ASSYTGSTGELF
TRBV20-1 | SARTSGNTGELF
TRBV4-1 | ASSQQGGGGADTQY
TRBV29-1 | SVEVGDRVGQPQH
TRBV2 | ASTTGGLAEAF
TRBV4-1 | ASSLLGMNTEAF
TRBV18 | ASSHSVPEAF
TRBV6-2/TRBV6-3 | ASSSPPAGGRNEQF
TRBV29-1 | SVQVGQGDEKLF
TRBV12-3/TRBV12-4 | ASSADRARPDTQY
TRBV5-1 | ASTSQGFHEQF
TRBV6-1 | ASRAILQGLGEETQY
TRBV2 | ASLADRATEQY
TRBV20-1 | SANPASGGDNEQF
TRBV24-1 | ATSDSRQGASEAF
TRBV5-6 | ASSLRPGRQYNEQF
TRBV12-3/TRBV12-4 | ASSLRNTIY
TRBV7-9 | ASSPGSSEQY
TRBV7-9 | ASSRSGAALF
TRBV20-1 | SARYKYTGELF